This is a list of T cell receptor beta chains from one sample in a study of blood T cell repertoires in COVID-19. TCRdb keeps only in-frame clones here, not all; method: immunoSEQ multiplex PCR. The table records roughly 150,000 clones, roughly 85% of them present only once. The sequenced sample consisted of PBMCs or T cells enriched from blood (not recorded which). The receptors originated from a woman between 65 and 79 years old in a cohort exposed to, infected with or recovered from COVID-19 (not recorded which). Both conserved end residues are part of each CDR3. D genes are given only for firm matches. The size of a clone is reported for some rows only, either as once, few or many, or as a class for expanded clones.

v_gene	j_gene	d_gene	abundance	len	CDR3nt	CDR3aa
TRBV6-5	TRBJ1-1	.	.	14	TGTGCCAGCAGTTACGTAGCGGTTGACACTGAAGCTTTCTTT	CASSYVAVDTEAFF
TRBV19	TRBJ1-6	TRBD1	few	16	TGTGCCAGTAGTCCCCGGGACAGGGGATATAATTCACCCCTCCACTTT	CASSPRDRGYNSPLHF
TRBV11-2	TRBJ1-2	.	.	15	TGTGCCAGCAGCCCCGCCCCAGGTTCAGCCTATGGCTACACCTTC	CASSPAPGSAYGYTF
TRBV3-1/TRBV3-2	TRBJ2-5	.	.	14	TGTGCCAGCAGCCTCCAGGCGGGTGTAGGGACCCAGTACTTC	CASSLQAGVGTQYF
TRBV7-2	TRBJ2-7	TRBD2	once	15	TGTGCCAGCAGCTTAGGGGTAGCGGGAGACTACGAGCAGTACTTC	CASSLGVAGDYEQYF
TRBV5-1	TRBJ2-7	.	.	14	TGCGCCAGCAGACAAAACAGGGATACCTACGAGCAGTACTTC	CASRQNRDTYEQYF
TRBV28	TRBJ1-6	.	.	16	TGTGCCAGCAGCCGAATGACAGGCGCCCCAAATTCACCCCTCCACTTT	CASSRMTGAPNSPLHF
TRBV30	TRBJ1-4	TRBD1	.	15	TGTGCCTTCGGCGGGACAGGGCAAACTAATGAAAAACTGTTTTTT	CAFGGTGQTNEKLFF
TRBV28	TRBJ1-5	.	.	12	TGTGCCAGCCATGAGGGCAATCAGCCCCAGCATTTT	CASHEGNQPQHF
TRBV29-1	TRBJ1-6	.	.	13	TGCAGCGTCCGCCAGGGGTCTAATTCACCCCTCCACTTT	CSVRQGSNSPLHF
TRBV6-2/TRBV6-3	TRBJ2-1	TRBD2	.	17	TGTGCCAGCAGTTACAGGGGACTAGCGGGAGTGGACAATGGGCAGTTCTTC	CASSYRGLAGVDNGQFF
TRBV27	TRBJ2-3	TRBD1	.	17	TGTGCCAGCAGTTCGCAAACTCCGGGACAGGGCGGAGATACGCAGTATTTT	CASSSQTPGQGGDTQYF
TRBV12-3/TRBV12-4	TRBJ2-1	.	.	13	TGTGCCAGCAGTTTAGCGCCCACCGGGGAGCAGTTCTTC	CASSLAPTGEQFF
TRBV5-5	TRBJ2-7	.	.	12	TGTGCCAGCAGCTTGTTTTTATACGAGCAGTACTTC	CASSLFLYEQYF
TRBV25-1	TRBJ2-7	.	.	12	TGTGCCAGCAGTGGGGTAGCGATCGAGCAGTACTTC	CASSGVAIEQYF
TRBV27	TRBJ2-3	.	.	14	TGTGCCAGCAGTTTGCGGGGCGGCACAGATACGCAGTATTTT	CASSLRGGTDTQYF
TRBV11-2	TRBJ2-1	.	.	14	TGTGCCAGCAGCGGGAGTCTGTCCTACAATGAGCAGTTCTTC	CASSGSLSYNEQFF
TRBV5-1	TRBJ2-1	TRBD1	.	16	TGCGCCAGCAGCTTGCAACAGGGGGCTGCCTACAATGAGCAGTTCTTC	CASSLQQGAAYNEQFF
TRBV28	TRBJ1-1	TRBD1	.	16	TGTGCCAGCAGATTGATCGAAGGACAGGGTAGCGCTGAAGCTTTCTTT	CASRLIEGQGSAEAFF
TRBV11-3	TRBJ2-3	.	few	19	TGTGCCAGCAGCTTAATCTGGGCCTTCGGGGTGCTTGGCACAGATACGCAGTATTTT	CASSLIWAFGVLGTDTQYF
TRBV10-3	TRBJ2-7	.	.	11	TGTGCCACCGGGTTGAATTACGAGCAGTACTTC	CATGLNYEQYF
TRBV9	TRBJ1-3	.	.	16	TGTGCCAGCAGCGCGACCGGACTGATATCTGGAAACACCATATATTTT	CASSATGLISGNTIYF
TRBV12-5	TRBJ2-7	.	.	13	TGTGCTAGTGGTTTCGGGACTTCCTACGAGCAGTACTTC	CASGFGTSYEQYF
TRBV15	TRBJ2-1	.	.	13	TGTGCCACCAGCAGAGATTACCAGGGGCCGCAGTTCTTC	CATSRDYQGPQFF
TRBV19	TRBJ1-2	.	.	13	TGTGCCAGTAGTACGGGACACCTCTATGGCTACACCTTC	CASSTGHLYGYTF
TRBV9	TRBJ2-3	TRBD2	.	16	TGTGCCAGCAGCCCTCGTCTAGCGGGAGTCACAGATACGCAGTATTTT	CASSPRLAGVTDTQYF
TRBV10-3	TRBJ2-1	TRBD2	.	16	TGTGCCATCAGCCCCTGGAGCGGGATTACGTCGGATGAGCAGTTCTTC	CAISPWSGITSDEQFF
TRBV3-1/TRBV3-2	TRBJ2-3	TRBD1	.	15	TGTGCCAGCAGCCAGGGGACAGGGGGCTCAGATACGCAGTATTTT	CASSQGTGGSDTQYF
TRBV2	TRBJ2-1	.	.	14	TGTGCCAGCACCCCCGAAAGGCGTGGGCTTGAGCAGTTCTTC	CASTPERRGLEQFF
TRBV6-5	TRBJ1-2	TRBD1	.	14	TGTGCCAGCAGCCTTGACAGGGGGCGTTATGGCTACACCTTC	CASSLDRGRYGYTF
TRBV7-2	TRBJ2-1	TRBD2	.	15	TGTGCCAGCAGCCCCCAACAAAGCGGGAGTAGTGAGCAGTTCTTC	CASSPQQSGSSEQFF
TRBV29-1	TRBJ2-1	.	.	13	TGCAGCGCTGCCAGGGACTCGGGGAATGAGCAGTTCTTC	CSAARDSGNEQFF
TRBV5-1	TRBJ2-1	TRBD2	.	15	TGCGCCAGCAGCTTGAGTCTAGCGGGACGGGATGAGCAGTTCTTC	CASSLSLAGRDEQFF
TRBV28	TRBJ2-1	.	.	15	TGTGCCAGCAGCCCCGGACAGAATTACTACAATGAGCAGTTCTTC	CASSPGQNYYNEQFF
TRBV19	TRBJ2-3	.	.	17	TGTGCCAGTAGCCTCAACGGAATGACAGCGAGGACAGATACGCAGTATTTT	CASSLNGMTARTDTQYF
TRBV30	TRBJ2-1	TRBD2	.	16	TGTGCCTGGAGGCCAATAGCGGGAGCATCGCGCAATGAGCAGTTCTTC	CAWRPIAGASRNEQFF
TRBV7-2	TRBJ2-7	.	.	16	TGTGCCAGCAGCCCAACGCGGGGACAGTCCTCCTACGAGCAGTACTTC	CASSPTRGQSSYEQYF
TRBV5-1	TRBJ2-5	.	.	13	TGCGCCAGCAGCTTGGCGTTGGACAGTTCGGTGAACTTC	CASSLALDSSVNF
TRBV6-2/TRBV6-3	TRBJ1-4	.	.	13	TGTGCCAGCAGTTACGACGGGAATGAAAAACTGTTTTTT	CASSYDGNEKLFF
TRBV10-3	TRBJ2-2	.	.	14	TGTGCCATCAGAACGGGACTCAACACCGGGGAGCTGTTTTTT	CAIRTGLNTGELFF